The 17 T cell receptor beta chains reported below all come from one sample, sequenced in a study of blood T cell repertoires in COVID-19. TCRdb's copy holds only in-frame clones and misses some; the assay was immunoSEQ multiplex PCR. The sample gives 70,000 to 95,000 clones, approximately 91% of which show up once; 5.5% to 7.5% is in the top ten. The specimen was peripheral blood. Receptors were obtained from a man in his 70s with acute or convalescent COVID-19.

J is TRBJ2-7 and V is TRBV7-9; 9 bases fit TRBD1. This CDR3 contains 14 residues. Looked up from germline, CDR1 is SEHNR and CDR2 is FQNEAQ (reference sequence). J was trimmed by 6 bases and V by 5 bases; bases with no gene match: 8. The CDR3 protein is CASSEDRGWVEQYF. CDR3 DNA sequence: TGTGCCAGCAGCGAGGACAGGGGTTGGGTCGAGCAGTACTTC.

CDR3 sequence: CASSEGYRGPGNTIYF. The CDR3 region has the DNA TGTGCCAGCAGTGAAGGTTACAGGGGGCCTGGAAACACCATATATTTT. The chain uses TRBV6-1 and TRBJ1-3; 9 bases map to TRBD1. CDR3 size: 16 residues. Trimming cost V 1 base and J 2 bases; bases outside gene matches: 3. CDR1 is MNHNS and CDR2 is SASEGT in the germline V gene.

This chain links TRBV18 with TRBJ1-4, with a tentative D call TRBD1 (5 bases). In germline, CDR1 is KGHSH, CDR2 LQKENI. The ends were cut back, 1 base at V and 2 bases at J, with 5 bases in the middle. The CDR3 totals 14 residues. CDR3 region: CASSPQGTNEKLFF. The CDR3 DNA follows: TGTGCCAGCTCACCACAGGGGACTAATGAAAAACTGTTTTTT.

The rearrangement joins TRBV29-1 to TRBJ2-3, with 7 nucleotides matching TRBD2. Germline V CDR1 and CDR2: SQVTM, ANQGSEA. The CDR3 has 14 residues. Trimming removed 5 bases from V and 2 bases from J; junction bases left unmatched: 7. The CDR3 sequence is CSVRGTTFTDTQYF. The DNA of the CDR3 is TGCAGCGTTCGAGGGACTACATTCACAGATACGCAGTATTTT.

This chain links TRBV2 with TRBJ1-3; 7 bases are a match to TRBD1. Per the germline V gene, CDR1 is SNHLY and CDR2 is FYNNEI. Unmatched junction bases numbered 3, after V lost 4 bases and J lost 3 bases. CDR3 size: 14 residues. The CDR3 DNA sequence: TGTGCCAGCAGTGGGACAGGAAATGGAAACACCATATATTTT. It yields the protein CASSGTGNGNTIYF.

The chain joins TRBV5-1 to TRBJ1-1, with 8 bases fitting TRBD1. V was clipped by 2 bases and J by 3 bases; unmatched bases: 12. Germline loops: CDR1 SGHRS, CDR2 YFSETQ. This CDR3 has 17 residues. The CDR3 protein is CASSFGQGVSLHTEAFF. The CDR3 nucleotides are TGCGCCAGCAGCTTTGGACAGGGCGTGAGTCTGCACACTGAAGCTTTCTTT.

V is TRBV10-2 and J is TRBJ2-5, with 7 bases fitting TRBD2. The CDR3 consists of 15 residues. V lost 5 bases and J lost 4; bases outside the gene matches: 10. Germline V gene lookup returns CDR1 WSHSY and CDR2 SAAADI. The CDR3 loop is CASSPASGRGETQYF. CDR3 in DNA: TGCGCCAGCAGTCCAGCTTCAGGGAGGGGAGAGACCCAGTACTTC.

The chain employs TRBV7-3 and TRBJ2-2; 8 bases match TRBD2. The germline V gene encodes CDR1 SGHTA and CDR2 FQGTGA. J lost 4 bases, V lost 5 bases, and 9 bases had no gene match. CDR3 size: 16 residues. The chain's CDR3 is CASSRGGSKRTGELFF. DNA of the CDR3: TGTGCCAGCAGCCGCGGGGGGTCAAAACGCACCGGGGAGCTGTTTTTT. Looking up the rest from reference TRBV7-3 and TRBJ2-2 gives the full variable domain: GAGVSQTPSNKVTEKGKYVELRCDPISGHTALYWYRQSLGQGPEFLIYFQGTGAADDSGLPNDRFFAVRPEGSVSTLKIQRTERGDSAVYLCASSRGGSKRTGELFFGEGSRLTVL.

The CDR3 is CASSSRAYEQYF. The CDR3 bases are TGTGCCAGCAGCTCCCGGGCCTACGAGCAGTACTTC. The rearrangement links TRBV11-2 to TRBJ2-7; D is unresolved. The ends were cut back, 4 bases at V and 2 bases at J, with 6 bases in the middle. The CDR3 is 12 amino acids. CDR1 is SGHAT and CDR2 is FQNNGV in the germline V gene.

V usage is TRBV7-6 and J usage is TRBJ2-7; 9 positions agree with TRBD1. The CDR3 runs to 15 residues. Germline values: CDR1 SGHVS, CDR2 FNYEAQ. Unmatched junction bases numbered 7, after V lost 5 bases and J lost 2 bases. DNA of the CDR3: TGTGCCAGCAGCCCCCCTAGGACAGGGGCCTACGAGCAGTACTTC. It codes for CASSPPRTGAYEQYF.

This sequence joins TRBV30 and TRBJ2-4; no clear D. Trimming left V 0 bases short and J 9 bases short, with 15 bases between. Germline V CDR1 and CDR2: GTSNPN, SVGIG (reference sequence). The CDR3 runs 14 residues. DNA for the CDR3: TGTGCCTGGAGTGTGGGCACCAGGATCGGCATTCAGTACTTC. It yields the protein CAWSVGTRIGIQYF.

The chain combines TRBV3-1 (or the pseudogene TRBV3-2) with TRBJ1-1; D is ambiguous. The CDR3 runs to 16 residues. CDR1 LGHDT and CDR2 YNNKEL come from the germline V gene (reference sequence). Trimming left V 1 base short and J 11 bases short, with 23 bases between. CDR3 in DNA: TGTGCCAGCAGCCAAGGCGGTACCGACCGGACGGGATCCGCTTTCTTT. As protein: CASSQGGTDRTGSAFF.

The V call is TRBV6-4, the J call TRBJ2-1, with 10 bases aligning to TRBD1. The germline V gene encodes CDR1 MRHNA and CDR2 SNTAGT. CDR3 length: 15 residues. V lost 6 bases and J lost 2; bases outside the gene matches: 4. The CDR3, as DNA: TGTGCCAGCAGCCTGGGACAGGGGCCCTACAATGAGCAGTTCTTC. It encodes CASSLGQGPYNEQFF.

This chain uses TRBV2 with TRBJ1-5, with TRBD1 matching 7 bases. Germline CDR1 SNHLY, CDR2 FYNNEI. V shed 8 bases, J shed 6 bases, and the junction held 4 bases outside the gene matches. The CDR3 contains 12 residues. CDR3 bases: TGTGCCAGCGGTAGGGGGCCTCAGCCCCAGCATTTT. Its translation is CASGRGPQPQHF.

V gene TRBV7-3 combines with J gene TRBJ1-1, with a possible D match to TRBD1 (6 bases). The CDR3 totals 15 residues. The germline V gene encodes CDR1 SGHTA and CDR2 FQGTGA. V was trimmed by 1 base and J by 5 bases, leaving 14 bases between them. DNA for the CDR3: TGTGCCAGCAGCTTAAGTGCGGACAGAGGAACTGAAGCTTTCTTT. Its translation is CASSLSADRGTEAFF. Based on the CDR3 plus reference TRBV7-3 and TRBJ1-1, the full variable domain is GAGVSQTPSNKVTEKGKYVELRCDPISGHTALYWYRQSLGQGPEFLIYFQGTGAADDSGLPNDRFFAVRPEGSVSTLKIQRTERGDSAVYLCASSLSADRGTEAFFGQGTRLTVV.

The J gene is TRBJ1-1, the V gene TRBV7-3; no definite D call. Trimming removed 2 bases from V and 3 bases from J, with 7 bases in between. Germline V lookup: CDR1 SGHTA, CDR2 FQGTGA. The CDR3 sequence is 13 residues long. DNA of the CDR3: TGTGCCAGCAGCTTATCCAGCGACACTGAAGCTTTCTTT. This sequence encodes CASSLSSDTEAFF.

V and J are TRBV5-4 and TRBJ1-4, with TRBD1 identical over 10 bases. Trimming at V came to 1 base and at J to 0 bases, leaving 3 bases not matched to a gene. The CDR3 has 17 residues. Looked up from germline, CDR1 is SGHNT and CDR2 is YYREEE (reference sequence). Written as DNA, the CDR3 is TGTGCCAGCAGCTTGTTGGGGACAGGGGCAACTAATGAAAAACTGTTTTTT. Its translation: CASSLLGTGATNEKLFF.